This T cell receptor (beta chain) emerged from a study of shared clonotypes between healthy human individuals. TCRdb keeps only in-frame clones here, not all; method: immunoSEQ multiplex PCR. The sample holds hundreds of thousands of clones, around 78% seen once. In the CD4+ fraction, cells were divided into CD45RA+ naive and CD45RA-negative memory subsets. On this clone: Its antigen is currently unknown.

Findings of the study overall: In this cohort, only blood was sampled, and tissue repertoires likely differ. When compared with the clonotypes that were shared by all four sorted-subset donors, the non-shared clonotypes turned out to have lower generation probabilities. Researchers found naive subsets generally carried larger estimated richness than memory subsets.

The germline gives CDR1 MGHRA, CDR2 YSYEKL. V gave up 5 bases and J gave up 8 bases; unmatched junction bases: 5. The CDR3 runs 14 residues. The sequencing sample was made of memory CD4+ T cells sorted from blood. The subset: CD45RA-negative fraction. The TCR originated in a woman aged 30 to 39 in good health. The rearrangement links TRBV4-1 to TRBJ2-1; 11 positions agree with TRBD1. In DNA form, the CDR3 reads TGCGCCAGCAGCGACGGACAGGGGGCCTATGAGCAGTTCTTC. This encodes CASSDGQGAYEQFF.